The 21 T cell receptor beta chains reported below all come from one sample, sequenced in a study of blood T cell repertoires in COVID-19. Method: immunoSEQ multiplex PCR; TCRdb's copy keeps in-frame clones and lacks some. This sample has about 150,000 clones, with 80% to 90% found just once. Sequenced input: peripheral blood. The receptor source for this set is a man aged 50-59 years with active COVID-19.

The chain has TRBV7-9 and TRBJ1-1, with 10 bases lining up with TRBD1. Germline trimming cut 1 base from V and 3 bases from J; bases unmatched to any gene: 14. Germline V CDR1 and CDR2: SEHNR, FQNEAQ (reference sequence). There are 19 residues in the CDR3. CDR3 nucleotide sequence: TGTGCCAGCAGCTTAGGGGTTGTTTGGACAGGGGGTCGGGACACTGAAGCTTTCTTT. Translation: CASSLGVVWTGGRDTEAFF.

The chain combines TRBV3-1 (or the pseudogene TRBV3-2) with TRBJ1-1, with D possibly being TRBD1 (6 bases). The germline CDR1 and CDR2 sequences are LGHDT and YNNKEL (reference sequence). The CDR3 is made up of 14 amino acids. Trimming took off 6 bases at V and 9 bases at J, with 20 bases between the two ends. CDR3 region: CASRRRQASLKAFF. In DNA form, the CDR3 reads TGTGCCAGCAGAAGGAGACAGGCCTCTCTGAAAGCTTTCTTT.

The chain uses TRBV3-1 (or the pseudogene TRBV3-2) and TRBJ2-7, with 8 positions matching TRBD1. The trim removed 5 bases at V and 1 base at J, leaving 10 bases unmatched. The CDR3 consists of 16 residues. Germline V gene lookup returns CDR1 LGHDT and CDR2 YNNKEL (reference sequence). The CDR3 sequence is CASSGPHRGISYEQYF. CDR3 in DNA: TGTGCCAGCAGCGGTCCTCACAGGGGGATTTCCTACGAGCAGTACTTC.

The chain combines TRBV12-5 with TRBJ1-2; 11 bases map to TRBD1. The CDR3 is made up of 17 amino acids. Germline CDR1 LGHNT, CDR2 FRNRAP. V dropped 1 base and J dropped 8; count of bases not matched to a gene: 12. CDR3 in amino acids: CASGLASIGQGADGYTF. Here the CDR3 DNA reads TGTGCTAGTGGTTTGGCTTCTATCGGACAGGGGGCTGACGGCTACACCTTC. Drawing the rest from reference TRBV12-5 and TRBJ1-2, the complete variable domain is DARVTQTPRHKVTEMGQEVTMRCQPILGHNTVFWYRQTMMQGLELLAYFRNRAPLDDSGMPKDRFSAEMPDATLATLKIQPSEPRDSAVYFCASGLASIGQGADGYTFGSGTRLTVV.

The rearrangement uses TRBV2 and TRBJ1-5; no clear D. The V and J ends lost 0 bases and 7 bases respectively, with 13 bases between them. Germline values: CDR1 SNHLY, CDR2 FYNNEI. The CDR3 has 15 amino acids. The CDR3 reads CASSEAEAGGQPQHF. The CDR3 bases are TGTGCCAGCAGTGAAGCCGAGGCAGGAGGACAGCCCCAGCATTTT.

The rearrangement joins TRBV10-1 to TRBJ1-1; a possible D gene is TRBD1 (6 bases). The CDR3 covers 18 residues. The V end lost 8 bases, the J end lost 0 bases, and 25 bases lay between the germline ends. The germline V gene has CDR1 WNHNN and CDR2 SYGVQD (reference sequence). The CDR3 spells CASGPWDTLCDMNTEAFF. The CDR3 region has the DNA TGCGCCAGCGGTCCCTGGGACACCCTTTGTGATATGAACACTGAAGCTTTCTTT.

This chain links TRBV4-2 with TRBJ2-7; TRBD2 matches at 11 bases. This CDR3 has 15 amino acids. Germline V gives CDR1 LGHNA, CDR2 YNFKEQ. V trimming: 0 bases; J trimming: 9 bases; junction bases outside the gene matches: 7. The DNA for the CDR3 is TGTGCCAGCAGCCAAGATGGGCTAGCGGGGGGAATGCAGTACTTC. It is translated as CASSQDGLAGGMQYF.

The sample holds a few counts of this clone. V and J are TRBV19 and TRBJ1-5; maybe TRBD1 (5 bases). Trimming left V 3 bases short and J 4 bases short, with 10 bases between. Germline V gene sequence: CDR1 LNHDA, CDR2 SQIVND (reference sequence). The CDR3 contains 14 residues. The CDR3 coding sequence is TGTGCCAGTAGTATGCAGGGTTTAAATCAGCCCCAGCATTTT. It encodes CASSMQGLNQPQHF.

The rearrangement links TRBV6-2 or TRBV6-3 to TRBJ2-7; perhaps TRBD2 as D (6 bases). V was pared by 3 bases and J by 2 bases, with 14 bases between. From germline, CDR1 is MNHEY and CDR2 SVGEGT. The CDR3 is 15 amino acids. The CDR3 region has the DNA TGTGCCAGCAGTTATGGCGGGGACCTTACCTACGAGCAGTACTTC. This sequence encodes CASSYGGDLTYEQYF.

The J gene is TRBJ2-3, the V gene TRBV19, with TRBD2 identical over 9 bases. The CDR3 length is 16 residues. V shed 4 bases and J 3 bases; nucleotides not matched to a gene: 8. Germline V CDR1 and CDR2: LNHDA, SQIVND (reference sequence). This CDR3 is CASSNLQRGATDTQYF. The CDR3 DNA follows: TGTGCCAGTAGTAACCTCCAGCGGGGGGCGACAGATACGCAGTATTTT.

The chain joins TRBV4-2 to TRBJ1-2; 9 positions match TRBD1. Germline V gives CDR1 LGHNA, CDR2 YNFKEQ. J gave up 6 bases and V 2 bases, and 4 bases lay outside the gene matches. This CDR3 has 14 residues. DNA for the CDR3: TGTGCCAGCAGCCAAACAGGACAGGGGCATGGCTACACCTTC. Translation gives CASSQTGQGHGYTF.

The chain has TRBV4-1 and TRBJ1-6; tentative D call: TRBD1 (6 bases). Germline V gene sequence: CDR1 MGHRA, CDR2 YSYEKL. V dropped 0 bases and J dropped 10 bases, with 13 bases sitting between them. The length of the CDR3 is 15 residues. CDR3 DNA: TGCGCCAGCAGCCAAGATAGTGGGGGCTGGTCACCCCTCCACTTT. Translating gives CASSQDSGGWSPLHF.

This clone was found a few times. This chain links TRBV5-1 with TRBJ2-7; TRBD2 aligns across 10 bases. Trimming removed 6 bases from V and 7 bases from J; junction bases left unmatched: 10. This CDR3 is built from 14 residues. From germline, CDR1 is SGHRS and CDR2 YFSETQ. As DNA, the CDR3 is TGCGCCAGCACGCGGCTAGCGGGGGAGGGTGAGCAGTACTTC. This gives the protein CASTRLAGEGEQYF.

This clone occurred once. This chain connects TRBV27 to TRBJ2-3; D is perhaps TRBD1 (5 bases). This CDR3 region has 14 residues. Germline values: CDR1 MNHEY, CDR2 SMNVEV (reference sequence). V shed 10 bases and J shed 9 bases, with 23 bases lying between them. This CDR3 reads CATPQGSTTETQYF. The CDR3 nucleotides read TGTGCCACCCCCCAGGGCTCGACAACCGAAACGCAGTATTTT.

The chain recombines TRBV29-1 with TRBJ2-1, with 7 bases lining up with TRBD1. CDR3 size: 11 residues. CDR1 is SQVTM, CDR2 ANQGSEA, per germline. Germline trimming cut 6 bases from V and 12 bases from J; bases unmatched to any gene: 8. The CDR3 reads CSVAGGPRQFF. The CDR3 DNA sequence: TGCAGCGTCGCAGGGGGTCCGAGGCAGTTCTTC.

The rearrangement joins TRBV3-1 (or the pseudogene TRBV3-2) to TRBJ2-2, with D possibly being TRBD1 (6 bases). Germline V gene lookup returns CDR1 LGHDT and CDR2 YNNKEL (reference sequence). This CDR3 has 18 amino acids. The germline V and J ends were trimmed by 3 bases and 4 bases, with 21 bases remaining between them. The DNA of the CDR3 is TGTGCCAGCAGCCACCGTATGGGGGCCGGACAGATCACCGGGGAGCTGTTTTTT. This gives the protein CASSHRMGAGQITGELFF.

J is TRBJ2-3 and V is TRBV2; a possible D gene is TRBD2 (6 bases). V was shortened by 11 bases and J by 5 bases, with 17 bases between the two germline ends. The CDR3 contains 13 residues. Germline CDR1 reads SNHLY; CDR2 reads FYNNEI. The CDR3 DNA sequence: TGTGCCGGAAGACTAGGAGGAGGAGATACGCAGTATTTT. It encodes CAGRLGGGDTQYF.

V usage is TRBV5-1 and J usage is TRBJ1-1; 10 bases match TRBD1. Germline CDR1 SGHRS, CDR2 YFSETQ. Trimming removed 7 bases from V and 7 bases from J; junction bases left unmatched: 10. The CDR3 totals 14 residues. The CDR3 spells CASRPMTGGNEAFF. CDR3 nucleotides: TGCGCCAGCCGACCCATGACAGGGGGCAATGAAGCTTTCTTT.

The chain combines TRBV6-2 or TRBV6-3 with TRBJ2-3; 7 bases fit TRBD2. CDR1 is MNHEY and CDR2 is SVGEGT in the germline V gene. V lost 6 bases to trimming and J lost 8 bases; unmatched junction nucleotides: 17. The CDR3 contains 16 residues. The CDR3 sequence: CASSLTKGLSSGTQYF. CDR3 bases: TGTGCCAGCAGCCTAACGAAGGGACTATCGTCGGGTACGCAGTATTTT.

V gene TRBV9 combines with J gene TRBJ1-5; the match to TRBD1 covers 7 bases. CDR1 is SGDLS and CDR2 is YYNGEE in the germline V gene. The length of the CDR3 is 14 residues. Losses at the gene ends were 3 bases for V and 3 bases for J; bases not matched to a gene: 3. CDR3 DNA: TGTGCCAGCAGCGCGGGACAGTTCAATCAGCCCCAGCATTTT. Its protein product is CASSAGQFNQPQHF.

The chain joins TRBV2 to TRBJ1-2; D is unresolved. Trimming stripped 5 bases from V and 8 bases from J, with 15 bases between. Per germline, CDR1 SNHLY and CDR2 FYNNEI. This CDR3 comprises 13 residues. The CDR3 loop reads CASSLGHRRGYTF. CDR3 sequence (DNA): TGTGCCAGCAGTCTCGGCCACAGAAGGGGCTACACCTTC.